A selection of T cell receptor beta chains follows, all from one sample in a study of T cell responses to AZD1222 COVID-19 vaccine. Measured with immunoSEQ multiplex PCR; TCRdb has only the in-frame clones, and not every one. The sample has approximately 100,000 clones; roughly 87% are singletons. The input for sequencing was peripheral blood, taken 28 days after the second AZD1222 dose. The receptors derive from an adult who received the AZD1222 COVID-19 vaccine. Each CDR3 is given with its conserved first and last residue. Each record gives: clone size, CDR3 length, V gene, J gene, D gene, CDR3 DNA, CDR3 protein. A D gene is named only where the DNA matches it firmly. Part of the rows lack a size; the others show once, few, many or a class for expanded clones.

.,17,TRBV10-3,TRBJ1-4,TRBD1,TGTGCCATCAGTGAGTCCCTCCCGGGACAGATAAATGAAAAACTGTTTTTT,CAISESLPGQINEKLFF
.,13,TRBV5-5,TRBJ1-1,.,TGTGCCAGCAGCTACCAGGGGAACACTGAAGCTTTCTTT,CASSYQGNTEAFF
.,16,TRBV7-9,TRBJ2-6,.,TGTGCCAGCAGCTTAGTAGGAGGCTCTGGGGCCAACGTCCTGACTTTC,CASSLVGGSGANVLTF
.,14,TRBV18,TRBJ1-5,.,TGTGCCAGCTCACCATCGACAGGCGATCAGCCCCAGCATTTT,CASSPSTGDQPQHF
once,16,TRBV28,TRBJ1-5,TRBD1,TGTGCCAGCAGCTTATTGGGACAGGACCTGGGCCAGCCCCAGCATTTT,CASSLLGQDLGQPQHF
.,14,TRBV5-4,TRBJ2-2,.,TGTGCCAGCAGCTTGTCAGGGTTAAGGCGGGAGCTGTTTTTT,CASSLSGLRRELFF
.,16,TRBV18,TRBJ1-4,TRBD1,TGTGCCAGCTCACCGAGTTCCAGGGGGTTGAGGGAAAAACTGTTTTTT,CASSPSSRGLREKLFF
.,13,TRBV4-1,TRBJ1-2,.,TGCGCCAGCAGCCAAGATAATCGACGGGCCGACACCTTC,CASSQDNRRADTF
.,15,TRBV4-1,TRBJ1-4,.,TGCGCCAGCAGCCAAGGACGGAGTACTAATGAAAAACTGTTTTTT,CASSQGRSTNEKLFF
.,13,TRBV11-2,TRBJ2-1,TRBD1,TGTGCCAGCGACAGGGGCCCTTACAATGAGCAGTTCTTC,CASDRGPYNEQFF
.,16,TRBV5-1,TRBJ1-2,.,TGCGCCAGCAGCGCCGCGATGAGCCGCGCTAACTATGGCTACACCTTC,CASSAAMSRANYGYTF